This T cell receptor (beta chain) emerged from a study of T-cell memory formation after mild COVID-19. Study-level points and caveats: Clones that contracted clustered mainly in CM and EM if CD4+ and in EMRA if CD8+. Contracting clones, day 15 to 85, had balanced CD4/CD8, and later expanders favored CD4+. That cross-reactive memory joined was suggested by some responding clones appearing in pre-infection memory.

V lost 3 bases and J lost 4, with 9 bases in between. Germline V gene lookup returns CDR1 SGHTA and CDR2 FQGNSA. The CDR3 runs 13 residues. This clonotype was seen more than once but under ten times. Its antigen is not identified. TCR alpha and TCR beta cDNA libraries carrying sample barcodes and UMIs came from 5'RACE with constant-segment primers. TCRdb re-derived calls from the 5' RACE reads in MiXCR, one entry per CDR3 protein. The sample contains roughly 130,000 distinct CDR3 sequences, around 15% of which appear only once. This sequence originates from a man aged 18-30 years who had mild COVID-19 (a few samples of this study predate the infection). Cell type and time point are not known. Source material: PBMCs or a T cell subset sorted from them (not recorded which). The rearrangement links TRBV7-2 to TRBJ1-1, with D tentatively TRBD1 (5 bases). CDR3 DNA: TGTGCCAGCAGCTTTGACAGTCGCACTGAAGCTTTCTTT. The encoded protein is CASSFDSRTEAFF.